The rows below give T cell receptor beta chains drawn from one sample of a study of T cell repertoires in cytomegalovirus infection. No antigens are known for them. TCRdb analysed the reads with MiXCR anew, one entry per CDR3 protein. The repertoire holds some 800,000 distinct CDR3 sequences, with around 29% as singletons. The sample was cultured CD8+ T cells from PBMCs, taken from culture after CMV antigen stimulation. All receptors derive from a human donor in good health (CMV status not recorded). Some clones in this sample may be carry-over from other donors' samples. Each CDR3 is given with its conserved first and last residue. D genes are given only for firm matches. A clone size is listed for some rows: how often the clone was seen (once, few, many), or a class if it is expanded.

cdr3_length j_call d_call clone_size v_call cdr3_aa cdr3_nt
16 TRBJ2-5 TRBD1 - TRBV7-9 CASSRGGTGLLETQYF TGTGCCAGCAGCAGAGGCGGGACAGGGTTACTAGAGACCCAGTACTTC
16 TRBJ2-2 TRBD1 many TRBV6-6 CASRISGGQVTGELFF TGTGCCAGCAGGATCTCAGGGGGACAGGTGACCGGGGAGCTGTTTTTT
13 TRBJ2-1 - - TRBV2 CASFNARSSCQFF TGTGCCAGCTTCAACGCTCGTTCGTCGTGCCAGTTCTTC
19 TRBJ2-4 TRBD2 many TRBV7-2 CASSPGPLVGGIDKNIQYF TGTGCCAGCAGCCCAGGGCCTCTAGTCGGGGGGATTGACAAAAACATTCAGTACTTC
15 TRBJ2-3 TRBD2 many TRBV7-6 CASSGEAGYTDTQYF TGTGCCAGCTCGGGGGAAGCGGGGTACACAGATACGCAGTATTTT
15 TRBJ2-1 TRBD1 many TRBV19 CASSYSGQRYNEQFF TGTGCCAGTAGTTATTCGGGACAGAGATACAATGAGCAGTTCTTC
17 TRBJ1-2 TRBD1 many TRBV7-8 CASSWVKWTGTAYGYTF TGTGCCAGCAGCTGGGTTAAATGGACCGGGACAGCCTATGGCTACACCTTC
13 TRBJ1-5 - - TRBV7-1 CASRGSENQPQHF TGTGCCAGCAGGGGATCGGAGAATCAGCCCCAGCATTTT
11 TRBJ1-3 - many TRBV10-3 CATQEGNTIYF TGTGCCACCCAAGAGGGAAACACCATATATTTT
20 TRBJ2-5 TRBD1 - TRBV2 CASSHSTQNDRGQHQETQYF TGTGCCAGCAGTCACAGCACCCAAAATGACAGGGGCCAACACCAAGAGACCCAGTACTTC
15 TRBJ1-1 - few TRBV27 CASSSGGGHWTEAFF TGTGCCAGCAGTTCGGGCGGGGGCCACTGGACTGAAGCTTTCTTT
16 TRBJ1-6 - - TRBV4-3 CASSQDGISPGSPLHF TGCGCCAGCAGCCAAGATGGGATCTCCCCGGGGTCACCCCTCCACTTT
14 TRBJ1-5 - many TRBV7-8 CASSPDRSNQPQHF TGTGCCAGCAGCCCTGACAGGAGCAATCAGCCCCAGCATTTT
17 TRBJ1-1 - - TRBV14 CASSPGPRPIMNTEAFF TGTGCCAGCAGCCCCGGGCCGCGACCCATTATGAACACTGAAGCTTTCTTT
16 TRBJ1-4 TRBD1 - TRBV7-4 CASSPRTGVFNEKLFF TGTGCCAGCAGCCCAAGGACAGGGGTGTTTAATGAAAAACTGTTTTTT
13 TRBJ2-7 TRBD1 few TRBV7-6 CASSSGQGFEQYF TGTGCCAGCAGTTCGGGACAGGGGTTCGAGCAGTACTTC
16 TRBJ2-7 TRBD1 - TRBV19 CASSSRDSKAPGEQYF TGTGCCAGTAGTTCCCGGGACAGCAAGGCCCCGGGGGAGCAGTACTTC
13 TRBJ2-1 - - TRBV19 CASSMKLDNEQFF TGTGCCAGTAGTATGAAACTGGACAATGAGCAGTTCTTC
17 TRBJ2-7 TRBD2 - TRBV5-1 CASSLVGGGHLSYEQYF TGCGCCAGCAGCTTGGTGGGCGGGGGGCATCTCTCCTACGAGCAGTACTTC
14 TRBJ2-7 TRBD1 few TRBV27 CASRSGTGIYEQYF TGTGCCAGCAGATCCGGGACAGGGATATACGAGCAGTACTTC
16 TRBJ2-3 TRBD1 - TRBV5-4 CASSWAHRGVTDTQYF TGTGCCAGCAGCTGGGCCCACAGGGGTGTCACAGATACGCAGTATTTT
13 TRBJ1-1 - - TRBV7-2 CASSSRGETEAFF TGTGCCAGCAGCTCCCGGGGGGAAACTGAAGCTTTCTTT
16 TRBJ2-5 - few TRBV5-6 CASSLAGRRSVETQYF TGTGCCAGCAGCTTGGCCGGTAGAAGGTCGGTGGAGACCCAGTACTTC
14 TRBJ1-4 TRBD1 few TRBV12-3/TRBV12-4 CASSRTGTNEKLFF TGTGCCAGCAGTAGGACAGGGACTAATGAAAAACTGTTTTTT
14 TRBJ2-7 - - TRBV5-1 CASSLGYGTHEQYF TGCGCCAGCAGCTTGGGGTACGGTACCCACGAGCAGTACTTC
16 TRBJ2-3 - few TRBV7-2 CASSPRGGGPGDTQYF TGTGCCAGCAGCCCTAGGGGGGGGGGGCCGGGAGATACGCAGTATTTT
18 TRBJ2-5 TRBD1 few TRBV7-9 CASSSGQGAFLIQETQYF TGTGCCAGCAGCTCGGGACAGGGGGCCTTTTTAATACAAGAGACCCAGTACTTC
14 TRBJ1-4 - - TRBV2 CASSEGRRTQGLFF TGTGCCAGCAGTGAAGGGAGGCGCACACAAGGTCTGTTTTTT
14 TRBJ1-2 TRBD1 - TRBV27 CASREREGAYGYTF TGTGCCAGCAGAGAAAGGGAGGGGGCTTATGGCTACACCTTC
13 TRBJ2-1 TRBD2 once TRBV2 CASTYSGGNEQFF TGTGCCAGCACCTATAGCGGGGGCAATGAGCAGTTCTTC
12 TRBJ1-1 - many TRBV7-9 CASRYRDTEAFF TGTGCCAGCAGGTACAGGGACACTGAAGCTTTCTTT
16 TRBJ2-2 - few TRBV28 CASSPSGGKYTGELFF TGTGCCAGCAGTCCCTCCGGAGGGAAATACACCGGGGAGCTGTTTTTT
17 TRBJ1-2 - few TRBV6-5 CASSYSGRMVANYGYTF TGTGCCAGCAGTTACTCGGGCAGGATGGTAGCGAACTATGGCTACACCTTC
18 TRBJ1-2 TRBD1 - TRBV28 CASFLTSTGRGHDSGYTF TGTGCCAGCTTCCTAACAAGTACAGGGAGGGGGCACGACTCTGGCTACACCTTC
15 TRBJ1-2 - - TRBV12-3/TRBV12-4 CASSHPSGAAFGYTF TGTGCCAGCAGTCACCCTTCAGGGGCCGCCTTCGGCTACACCTTC
15 TRBJ2-2 - many TRBV7-7 CASSFDYGNTGELFF TGTGCTAGCAGCTTCGACTATGGTAACACCGGGGAGCTGTTTTTT
17 TRBJ2-3 - - TRBV7-2 CASSLVGSGASTDTQYF TGTGCCAGCAGCTTAGTGGGTAGTGGAGCTAGCACAGATACGCAGTATTTT
14 TRBJ1-1 - - TRBV4-1 CASSQDAPNTEAFF TGCGCCAGCAGCCAAGATGCCCCAAACACTGAAGCTTTCTTT
16 TRBJ2-2 TRBD2 - TRBV9 CASSVDGGGAPGELFF TGTGCCAGCAGCGTAGACGGCGGGGGGGCTCCCGGGGAGCTGTTTTTT
14 TRBJ1-1 - few TRBV6-2/TRBV6-3 CASTAGSSNTEAFF TGTGCCAGCACGGCGGGGAGTTCGAACACTGAAGCTTTCTTT
13 TRBJ2-3 - many TRBV7-9 CASSPEGTDTQYF TGTGCCAGCAGCCCTGAGGGAACAGATACGCAGTATTTT
12 TRBJ1-2 - - TRBV7-6 CASSYPSNGYTF TGTGCCAGCAGCTATCCTTCTAATGGCTACACCTTC
11 TRBJ2-7 - few TRBV5-4 CASSQSGEQYF TGTGCCAGCAGTCAATCCGGGGAGCAGTACTTC
14 TRBJ2-3 - - TRBV2 CASLSNPGTDTQYF TGTGCCAGCTTAAGCAACCCGGGAACAGATACGCAGTATTTT
15 TRBJ1-5 TRBD1 - TRBV2 CASSHTGGRNQPQHF TGTGCCAGCAGTCACACAGGGGGTAGAAATCAGCCCCAGCATTTT
16 TRBJ1-2 - few TRBV7-9 CASSTVRAVGNYGYTF TGTGCCAGCAGCACGGTTCGGGCGGTTGGCAACTATGGCTACACCTTC
17 TRBJ1-1 TRBD1 - TRBV5-6 CASSLSGTGTQRTEAFF TGTGCCAGCAGCTTGTCGGGGACAGGTACCCAACGCACTGAAGCTTTCTTT
13 TRBJ1-1 - few TRBV27 CASSLYMNTEAFF TGTGCCAGCAGTTTATACATGAACACTGAAGCTTTCTTT
15 TRBJ2-1 TRBD2 - TRBV6-1 CASSEVSGGRNEQFF TGTGCCAGCAGTGAGGTTAGCGGGGGGAGGAATGAGCAGTTCTTC